A selection of T cell receptor beta chains follows, all from one sample in a study of long-term antiretroviral therapy in people with HIV. Libraries were prepared by immunoSEQ multiplex PCR; TCRdb keeps only in-frame clonotypes and omits some of them. Among roughly 18,000 clones, around three quarters were seen once, and the ten largest hold approximately 7%. The sample here was unsorted PBMCs, taken 2.2 years after starting antiretroviral therapy. These receptors came from a man aged 45-60 years with HIV. Each CDR3 is given with its conserved first and last residue. Each record gives: D gene, clone size, V gene, J gene, CDR3 DNA, CDR3 protein. D genes are given only for firm matches. Some rows mark clone size as missing; the rest say once, few, many or name a class of expanded clone.

d_call: TRBD2; clone_size: NA; v_call: TRBV15; j_call: TRBJ2-3; cdr3_nt: TGTGCCACCGGGGTTCGGGGGGAGGGAGATACGCAGTATTTT; cdr3_aa: CATGVRGEGDTQYF
d_call: NA; clone_size: once; v_call: TRBV5-3; j_call: TRBJ1-1; cdr3_nt: TGTGCCAGAAGCTTCCCGACTGAAGCTTTCTTT; cdr3_aa: CARSFPTEAFF
d_call: NA; clone_size: NA; v_call: TRBV9; j_call: TRBJ2-5; cdr3_nt: TGTGCCAGCAGCGTAGCACAGTGGGAGACCCAGTACTTC; cdr3_aa: CASSVAQWETQYF
d_call: NA; clone_size: NA; v_call: TRBV28; j_call: TRBJ1-2; cdr3_nt: TGTGCCAGCAGCCTCGACCTTAACTATGGCTACACCTTC; cdr3_aa: CASSLDLNYGYTF
d_call: NA; clone_size: NA; v_call: TRBV5-1; j_call: TRBJ2-1; cdr3_nt: TGCGCCAGCAGCTTGGGTCAGGGGGGACCCGAGCAGTTCTTC; cdr3_aa: CASSLGQGGPEQFF
d_call: TRBD2; clone_size: once; v_call: TRBV5-4; j_call: TRBJ2-7; cdr3_nt: TGTGCCAGCACCCCGGGGGGGGGTAACCACGAGCAGTACTTC; cdr3_aa: CASTPGGGNHEQYF
d_call: NA; clone_size: NA; v_call: TRBV7-8; j_call: TRBJ1-5; cdr3_nt: TGTGCCAGCAGCTTAGGCGAGGGGGAGCGGAATCAGCCCCAGCATTTT; cdr3_aa: CASSLGEGERNQPQHF
d_call: NA; clone_size: NA; v_call: TRBV15; j_call: TRBJ2-3; cdr3_nt: TGTGCCACGGGCCCGCGCACAGATACGCAGTATTTT; cdr3_aa: CATGPRTDTQYF
d_call: NA; clone_size: NA; v_call: TRBV6-5; j_call: TRBJ1-5; cdr3_nt: TGTGCCAGCAGCCGAATAGGGGATAGCAATCAGCCCCAGCATTTT; cdr3_aa: CASSRIGDSNQPQHF
d_call: TRBD1; clone_size: NA; v_call: TRBV7-2; j_call: TRBJ2-7; cdr3_nt: TGTGCCAGCGGGGACAGGGTCCCCTACGAGCAGTACTTC; cdr3_aa: CASGDRVPYEQYF
d_call: NA; clone_size: once; v_call: TRBV10-3; j_call: TRBJ2-1; cdr3_nt: TGTGCCATCACCCTAGGAGACTCATCCTACAATGAGCAGTTCTTC; cdr3_aa: CAITLGDSSYNEQFF
d_call: TRBD1; clone_size: NA; v_call: TRBV5-6; j_call: TRBJ2-2; cdr3_nt: TGTGCCAGCAGCCATCGGACAGGGGCGAACACCGGGGAGCTGTTTTTT; cdr3_aa: CASSHRTGANTGELFF
d_call: NA; clone_size: once; v_call: TRBV7-3; j_call: TRBJ2-7; cdr3_nt: TGTGCCAGCAGCCCCGGCGGGGAAACCCCCTACGAGCAGTACTTC; cdr3_aa: CASSPGGETPYEQYF
d_call: TRBD2; clone_size: NA; v_call: TRBV5-6; j_call: TRBJ2-5; cdr3_nt: TGTGCCAGCAGCTTGCTCTCGGGGGGAGAGGAGACCCAGTACTTC; cdr3_aa: CASSLLSGGEETQYF
d_call: NA; clone_size: NA; v_call: TRBV7-2; j_call: TRBJ2-1; cdr3_nt: TGTGCCAGCAGCTTAGACCGGGGTTACAATGAGCAGTTCTTC; cdr3_aa: CASSLDRGYNEQFF
d_call: NA; clone_size: once; v_call: TRBV7-9; j_call: TRBJ1-2; cdr3_nt: TGTGCCAGCAGCTTAGATGGCTCTATTGGCTACACCTTC; cdr3_aa: CASSLDGSIGYTF
d_call: NA; clone_size: NA; v_call: TRBV9; j_call: TRBJ2-7; cdr3_nt: TGTGCCAGCAGCGCCGGTTTTGGTCAGGGAAGCAACTCCTACGAGCAGTACTTC; cdr3_aa: CASSAGFGQGSNSYEQYF
d_call: NA; clone_size: NA; v_call: TRBV19; j_call: TRBJ1-1; cdr3_nt: TGTGCCAGTAGTATCGGCAGGGTTGGAGCTTTCTTT; cdr3_aa: CASSIGRVGAFF
d_call: NA; clone_size: NA; v_call: TRBV30; j_call: TRBJ1-3; cdr3_nt: TGTGCCCTGGAGGGGCGGGGGCGAATCTTCGGAAACACCATATATTTT; cdr3_aa: CALEGRGRIFGNTIYF
d_call: TRBD1; clone_size: NA; v_call: TRBV11-2; j_call: TRBJ2-7; cdr3_nt: TGTGCCAGCAGCTTGCCTCGCCTCCGGGACAGGGATTACGAGCAGTACTTC; cdr3_aa: CASSLPRLRDRDYEQYF
d_call: TRBD1; clone_size: few; v_call: TRBV28; j_call: TRBJ2-7; cdr3_nt: TGTGCCAGCCACAGGGGCCACGAGCAGTACTTC; cdr3_aa: CASHRGHEQYF
d_call: TRBD1; clone_size: NA; v_call: TRBV19; j_call: TRBJ2-7; cdr3_nt: TGTGCCAGTAGCAGAGGGACAGGGGTTGACGAGCAGTACTTC; cdr3_aa: CASSRGTGVDEQYF
d_call: NA; clone_size: NA; v_call: TRBV7-2; j_call: TRBJ1-4; cdr3_nt: TGTGCCAGCAGCTCTTTTCCTAATGAAAAACTGTTTTTT; cdr3_aa: CASSSFPNEKLFF
d_call: TRBD1; clone_size: NA; v_call: TRBV18; j_call: TRBJ2-5; cdr3_nt: TGTGCCAGCTCACCTAGACAGGGGGCCGAGACCCAGTACTTC; cdr3_aa: CASSPRQGAETQYF
d_call: TRBD2; clone_size: NA; v_call: TRBV18; j_call: TRBJ2-7; cdr3_nt: TGTGCCAGCTCCCTCGGGGACTACTACGAGCAGTACTTC; cdr3_aa: CASSLGDYYEQYF
d_call: TRBD1; clone_size: few; v_call: TRBV6-5; j_call: TRBJ1-5; cdr3_nt: TGTGCCAGCAGTTTAAGGGGGCCCCAATCAAATCAGCCCCAGCATTTT; cdr3_aa: CASSLRGPQSNQPQHF
d_call: NA; clone_size: NA; v_call: TRBV7-8; j_call: TRBJ1-2; cdr3_nt: TGTGCCAGCAGCTCTGACGGACGTCTTGGCTACACCTTC; cdr3_aa: CASSSDGRLGYTF
d_call: TRBD1; clone_size: NA; v_call: TRBV5-1; j_call: TRBJ1-6; cdr3_nt: TGCGCCAGCCAGGACAGGGGTACTTCACCCCTCCACTTT; cdr3_aa: CASQDRGTSPLHF